This TCR beta chain was profiled in a study of T cell repertoires in aging, cancer and after chemotherapy. Overall study context: Donors were grouped into six age bands spanning 30 or younger through 70 or older. Roughly 8.8 million TCR reads made up the full dataset.

A word on this clonotype: Antigen unknown.

The CDR3 covers 14 residues. Unmatched junction bases numbered 7, after V lost 2 bases and J lost 10 bases. From germline, CDR1 is SGHNT and CDR2 YYREEE (reference sequence). Findings and caveats of the study: Compared with age-matched healthy donors, untreated hematological or solid cancer patients showed higher blood TCR clonality. In healthy donors, age-related TCR diversity loss mainly reflected lost richness.

Multiplex touch-down PCR with TRB-A/B primers amplified rearranged V-D-J TRB sequences. MiXCR, run by TCRdb on the multiplex PCR reads, gives a single entry per CDR3 protein. The profile shows about 9,500 distinct CDR3 sequences, around a quarter of them singletons. Peripheral blood genomic DNA, not sorted cells or RNA, was the template. Sequenced material: blood. This receptor was taken from a human donor in good health. The rearrangement joins TRBV5-4 to TRBJ1-2; 11 bases align to TRBD1. The CDR3 DNA follows: TGTGCCAGCAGCTTTTTGGGACAGGGGGGAATCTACACCTTC. This gives the protein CASSFLGQGGIYTF.